These T cell receptor beta chains were read from a single sample in a study of shared clonotypes between healthy human individuals. Sequencing used immunoSEQ multiplex PCR; TCRdb keeps in-frame clones, though not all of them. The sample shows around 450,000 clones, about 85% of them seen only once. Sequences were obtained from PBMCs. These receptors were collected from a woman between 40 and 55 years old in good health. Some clones in this sample may be carry-over from other donors' samples. CDR3s include the opening cysteine and the closing phenylalanine or tryptophan. The D gene is left open where the match is weak. Clone size appears in some rows only: once, few, many, or a class for an expanded clone.

TRBJ2-2,TRBV9,.,.,TGTGCCAGCAGCCCCTCAAGTCCAGGGGAGCTGTTTTTT,CASSPSSPGELFF
TRBJ2-7,TRBV7-9,.,TRBD1,TGTGCCAGCAGCCGCGGGACAGGACTTTACGAGCAGTACTTC,CASSRGTGLYEQYF
TRBJ1-1,TRBV11-1,.,.,TGTGCCAGCAGCTTATTTAGTATGGAGGGCACTGAAGCTTTCTTT,CASSLFSMEGTEAFF
TRBJ2-3,TRBV6-5,.,.,TGTGCCAGCAGGGCCGACAGGTTCCCAGATACGCAGTATTTT,CASRADRFPDTQYF
TRBJ1-3,TRBV15,.,TRBD1,TGTGCCACCAGCAGAGGCCGGGACAGTGGAAACACCATATATTTT,CATSRGRDSGNTIYF
TRBJ2-7,TRBV29-1,.,TRBD2,TGCAGCGTTGAAGATTTCGCGGCGGGAGGATCGTACGAGCAGTACTTC,CSVEDFAAGGSYEQYF
TRBJ1-2,TRBV7-2,few,.,TGTGCCAGCAGCTTTCGGAGGGGGGAGGGTGGCTACACCTTC,CASSFRRGEGGYTF
TRBJ2-1,TRBV18,.,TRBD2,TGTGCCAGCTCACCACAGGCCGGGAGGTACAATGAGCAGTTCTTC,CASSPQAGRYNEQFF
TRBJ1-3,TRBV29-1,few,.,TGCAGCGTTCAGGTGGGAGGAAACACCATATATTTT,CSVQVGGNTIYF
TRBJ2-4,TRBV7-9,.,TRBD1,TGTGCCAGCAGCACGCACGGGACAGGGTTACACATTCAGTACTTC,CASSTHGTGLHIQYF
TRBJ1-2,TRBV28,.,.,TGTGCCAGCAGTTTACTCGACGCGAGACAGATCTATGGCTACACCTTC,CASSLLDARQIYGYTF
TRBJ2-7,TRBV18,.,.,TGTGCCAGCTCACCCTCGGCAGGGGCCACCTACGAGCAGTACTTC,CASSPSAGATYEQYF
TRBJ2-3,TRBV6-1,.,TRBD2,TGTGCCAGCAGGACACTAGCGGGAGTGACAGATACGCAGTATTTT,CASRTLAGVTDTQYF
TRBJ2-3,TRBV4-1,.,TRBD2,TGCGCCAGCAGCCAAGCAGCGGGAGCTAGCACAGATACGCAGTATTTT,CASSQAAGASTDTQYF
TRBJ1-1,TRBV5-5,.,.,TGTGCCAGCCTTAGGCAGAACACTGAAGCTTTCTTT,CASLRQNTEAFF
TRBJ2-7,TRBV28,.,.,TGTGCCAGCTACCCCTCCGGGTTAGTCTACGAGCAGTACTTC,CASYPSGLVYEQYF
TRBJ1-1,TRBV11-2,.,.,TGTGCCAGCAGCTTAGCCATAGGGAACACTGAAGCTTTCTTT,CASSLAIGNTEAFF
TRBJ2-3,TRBV5-1,once,.,TGCGCCAGCAGCTTGGTAGATACGCAGTATTTT,CASSLVDTQYF
TRBJ1-2,TRBV7-2,once,.,TGTGCCAGCAGGGCCGGGACAAACTATGGCTACACCTTC,CASRAGTNYGYTF
TRBJ2-3,TRBV5-6,.,TRBD2,TGTGCCAGCTTACGGCGGACTAGGGCCGATACGCAGTATTTT,CASLRRTRADTQYF
TRBJ2-6,TRBV4-3,.,.,TGCGCCAGCAGCCAAGACGGCAGCTCTGGGGCCAACGTCCTGACTTTC,CASSQDGSSGANVLTF
TRBJ1-2,TRBV9,few,.,TGTGCCAGCAGCGTAGTAAGGGGTGGCTACACCTTC,CASSVVRGGYTF
TRBJ2-1,TRBV5-6,.,TRBD2,TGTGCCAGCAGCGCTACACTAGCGGGTATCTACAATGAGCAGTTCTTC,CASSATLAGIYNEQFF
TRBJ1-5,TRBV30,few,TRBD1,TGTGCCTGGAGTCGCAGGGGGTATCAGCCCCAGCATTTT,CAWSRRGYQPQHF
TRBJ2-7,TRBV6-5,.,TRBD1,TGTGCCAGCAGTTACTCCGGGACAGATTCCTACGAGCAGTACTTC,CASSYSGTDSYEQYF
TRBJ2-7,TRBV7-6,.,TRBD2,TGTGCCAGCAGCTTAGTGGCGGGAGGGCCCTACGAGCAGTACTTC,CASSLVAGGPYEQYF
TRBJ1-4,TRBV2,.,.,TGTGCCAGCAGTGAGCGGAGTACTACTGAAAAACTGTTTTTT,CASSERSTTEKLFF
TRBJ2-7,TRBV14,.,.,TGTGCCAGCAGTCCCCGGGACACACCTCCCTACGAGCAGTACTTC,CASSPRDTPPYEQYF
TRBJ2-3,TRBV7-3,.,.,TGTGCCAGCAGCGATGGACCGAACACAGATACGCAGTATTTT,CASSDGPNTDTQYF
TRBJ1-4,TRBV9,.,.,TGTGCCAGCAGCGGAGGGTCCCGTGCAACTAATGAAAAACTGTTTTTT,CASSGGSRATNEKLFF
TRBJ2-1,TRBV5-5,.,.,TGTGCCAGCAGCCGCCCCGGTTACAATGAGCAGTTCTTC,CASSRPGYNEQFF
TRBJ2-2,TRBV28,many,.,TGTGCCAGCAGTGCCCAGGGTATCCGCGGGGAGCTGTTTTTT,CASSAQGIRGELFF
TRBJ1-1,TRBV2,few,.,TGTGCCAGCAGTGTTGGGACAAGTGGGACTGAAGCTTTCTTT,CASSVGTSGTEAFF
TRBJ2-2,TRBV28,.,.,TGTGCCAGCAGTTTTCACTCCGGAGGTGCCGGGGAGCTGTTTTTT,CASSFHSGGAGELFF
TRBJ2-5,TRBV29-1,.,TRBD1,TGCAGCGTTAGTGGGACAGGGCGGGACCAAGAGACCCAGTACTTC,CSVSGTGRDQETQYF
TRBJ1-4,TRBV6-1,once,TRBD1,TGTGCCAGCAACTACAGGGGATCTGAAAAACTGTTTTTT,CASNYRGSEKLFF
TRBJ1-1,TRBV28,few,.,TGTGCCAGCAATGGGGGGTATTGGTACACTGAAGCTTTCTTT,CASNGGYWYTEAFF
TRBJ2-1,TRBV19,.,.,TGTGCCAGTATGAGGGTCGGGTCCTACAATGAGCAGTTCTTC,CASMRVGSYNEQFF
TRBJ2-5,TRBV7-9,few,.,TGTGCCAGCAGCTTAGCGACAGGACTTAGAGGGGAGACCCAGTACTTC,CASSLATGLRGETQYF
TRBJ1-5,TRBV9,.,.,TGTGCCAGCAGCCCCCGCCCCGGGGGGGATCAGCCCCAGCATTTT,CASSPRPGGDQPQHF
TRBJ2-7,TRBV4-3,.,TRBD2,TGCGCCAGCAGCCGCCGACTAGCGGGAGGGCACGAGCAGTACTTC,CASSRRLAGGHEQYF
TRBJ2-5,TRBV9,.,.,TGTGCCAGCAGCGTCCAGGCGGGAGAGACCCAGTACTTC,CASSVQAGETQYF
TRBJ2-1,TRBV7-8,.,.,TGTGCCAGCAGCTCGACCCACTACCGACTTAAAATCCATGAGCAGTTCTTC,CASSSTHYRLKIHEQFF
TRBJ2-6,TRBV6-1,.,TRBD1,TGTGCCAGCAGCCAGGGACAGGGCATCCTGACTTTC,CASSQGQGILTF
TRBJ1-2,TRBV2,.,TRBD1,TGTGCCAGCTCAAGCCCCCCGGGACAGGGGGCCTATGGCTACACCTTC,CASSSPPGQGAYGYTF
TRBJ2-1,TRBV9,.,.,TGTGCCAGCAGCGCAACAGGCCGAGGGAATGAGCAGTTCTTC,CASSATGRGNEQFF
TRBJ2-1,TRBV9,.,.,TGTGCCAGCAGCCCCCGACTTGCCAATGAGCAGTTCTTC,CASSPRLANEQFF
TRBJ2-7,TRBV6-5,few,TRBD1,TGTGCCAGCAGTTACCAGACAGGGGGTCGGTACGAGCAGTACTTC,CASSYQTGGRYEQYF
TRBJ2-5,TRBV19,once,.,TGTGCCAGTAGGGAACAGGACCTAGTGCAATTGACCCAGTACTTC,CASREQDLVQLTQYF
TRBJ2-7,TRBV7-3,.,.,TGTGCCAGCAGCTTAGGGCAGAGCTCCTACGAGCAGTACTTC,CASSLGQSSYEQYF
TRBJ1-5,TRBV19,.,.,TGTGCCAGTAGTAGTAGGGAGAATCAGCCCCAGCATTTT,CASSSRENQPQHF
TRBJ1-4,TRBV15,.,.,TGTGCCACCAGCCCAAGAAGAGGCAGGGACTACGGAAAACTGTTTTTT,CATSPRRGRDYGKLFF
TRBJ1-4,TRBV27,.,.,TGTGCCAGCAGTAAAGTTGCAACTAATGAAAAACTGTTTTTT,CASSKVATNEKLFF
TRBJ1-5,TRBV7-7,.,.,TGTGCTAGCAGCTTAAGACCCAGAACCCTTAGCAATCAGCCCCAGCATTTT,CASSLRPRTLSNQPQHF
TRBJ1-1,TRBV7-2,.,.,TGTGCCAGCAGCCTCCAGGGAATCACTGAAGCTTTCTTT,CASSLQGITEAFF